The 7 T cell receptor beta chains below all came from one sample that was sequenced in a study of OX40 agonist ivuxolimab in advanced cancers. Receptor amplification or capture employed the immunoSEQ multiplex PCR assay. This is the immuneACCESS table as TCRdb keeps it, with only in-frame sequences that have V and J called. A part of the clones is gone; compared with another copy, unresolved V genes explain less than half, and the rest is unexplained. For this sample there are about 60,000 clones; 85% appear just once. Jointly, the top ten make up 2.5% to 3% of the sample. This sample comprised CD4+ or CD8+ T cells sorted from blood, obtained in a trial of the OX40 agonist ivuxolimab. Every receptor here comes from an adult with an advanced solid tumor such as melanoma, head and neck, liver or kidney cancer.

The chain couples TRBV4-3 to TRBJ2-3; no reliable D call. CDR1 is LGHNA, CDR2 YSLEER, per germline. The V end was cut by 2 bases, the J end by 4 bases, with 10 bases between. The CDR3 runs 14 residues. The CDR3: CASSQRSGPDTQYF. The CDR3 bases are TGCGCCAGCAGCCAAAGATCTGGGCCAGATACGCAGTATTTT.

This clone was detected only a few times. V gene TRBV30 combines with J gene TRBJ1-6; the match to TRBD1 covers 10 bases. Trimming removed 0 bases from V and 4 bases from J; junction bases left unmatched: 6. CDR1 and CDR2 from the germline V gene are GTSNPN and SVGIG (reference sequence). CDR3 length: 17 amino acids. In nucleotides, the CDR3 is TGTGCCTGGAGTGTAGGGGACAGGGGAAGGTATAATTCACCCCTCCACTTT. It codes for CAWSVGDRGRYNSPLHF.

The CDR3 is CASKGWDTEAFF. The CDR3 region has the DNA TGTGCCAGCAAAGGATGGGACACTGAAGCTTTCTTT. The chain is built from TRBV11-2 and TRBJ1-1; D remains unclear. V gave up 7 bases and J gave up 3 bases, with 9 bases separating them. CDR1 and CDR2 (germline): SGHAT, FQNNGV. The CDR3 has 12 amino acids. Using reference TRBV11-2 and TRBJ1-1 for the parts outside the CDR3, the full variable domain is EAGVAQSPRYKIIEKRQSVAFWCNPISGHATLYWYQQILGQGPKLLIQFQNNGVVDDSQLPKDRFSAERLKGVDSTLKIQPAKLEDSAVYLCASKGWDTEAFFGQGTRLTVV.

CDR3 nucleotide sequence: TGTGCCAGCAGCCCTGAACTCTACAATGAGCAGTTCTTC. Translated: CASSPELYNEQFF. V gene TRBV11-2 combines with J gene TRBJ2-1; no definite D call. The CDR3 sequence is 13 residues long. CDR1 is SGHAT, CDR2 FQNNGV, per germline. V lost 5 bases and J 3 bases, leaving 8 bases between the germline ends.

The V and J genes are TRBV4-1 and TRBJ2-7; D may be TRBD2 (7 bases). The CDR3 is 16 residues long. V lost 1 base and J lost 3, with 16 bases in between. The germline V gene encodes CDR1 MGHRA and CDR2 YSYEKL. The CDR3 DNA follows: TGCGCCAGCAGCCAAGCCCGGGGGGCCATGGACTACGAGCAGTACTTC. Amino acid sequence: CASSQARGAMDYEQYF.

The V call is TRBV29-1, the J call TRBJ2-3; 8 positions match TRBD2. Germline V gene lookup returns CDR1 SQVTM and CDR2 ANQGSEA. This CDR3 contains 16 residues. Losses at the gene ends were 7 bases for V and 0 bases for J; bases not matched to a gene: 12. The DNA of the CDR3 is TGCAGCGGCTGGGGCGGGGGGTCCGGGAGCACAGATACGCAGTATTTT. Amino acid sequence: CSGWGGGSGSTDTQYF.

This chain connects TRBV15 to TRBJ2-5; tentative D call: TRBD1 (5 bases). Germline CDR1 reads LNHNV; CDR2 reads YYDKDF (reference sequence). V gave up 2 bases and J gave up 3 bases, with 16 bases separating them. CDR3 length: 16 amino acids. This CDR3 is CATSRSPDSVEETQYF. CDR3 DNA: TGTGCCACCAGCAGATCCCCTGACAGCGTGGAAGAGACCCAGTACTTC.